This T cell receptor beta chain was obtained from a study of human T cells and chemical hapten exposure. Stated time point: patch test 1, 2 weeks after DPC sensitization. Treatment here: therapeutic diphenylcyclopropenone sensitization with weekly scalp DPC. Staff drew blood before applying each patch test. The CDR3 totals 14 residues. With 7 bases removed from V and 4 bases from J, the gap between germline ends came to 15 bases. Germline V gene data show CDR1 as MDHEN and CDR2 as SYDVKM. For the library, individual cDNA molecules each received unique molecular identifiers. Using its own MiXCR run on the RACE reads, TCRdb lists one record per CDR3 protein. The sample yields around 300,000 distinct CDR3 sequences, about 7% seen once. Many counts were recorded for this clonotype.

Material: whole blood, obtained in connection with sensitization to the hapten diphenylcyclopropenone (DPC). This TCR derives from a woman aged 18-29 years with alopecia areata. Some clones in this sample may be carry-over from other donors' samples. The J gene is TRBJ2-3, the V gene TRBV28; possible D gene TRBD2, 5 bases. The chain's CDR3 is CASNSRGESDTQYF. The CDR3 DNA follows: TGTGCCAGCAACTCCCGGGGAGAGTCAGATACGCAGTATTTT.